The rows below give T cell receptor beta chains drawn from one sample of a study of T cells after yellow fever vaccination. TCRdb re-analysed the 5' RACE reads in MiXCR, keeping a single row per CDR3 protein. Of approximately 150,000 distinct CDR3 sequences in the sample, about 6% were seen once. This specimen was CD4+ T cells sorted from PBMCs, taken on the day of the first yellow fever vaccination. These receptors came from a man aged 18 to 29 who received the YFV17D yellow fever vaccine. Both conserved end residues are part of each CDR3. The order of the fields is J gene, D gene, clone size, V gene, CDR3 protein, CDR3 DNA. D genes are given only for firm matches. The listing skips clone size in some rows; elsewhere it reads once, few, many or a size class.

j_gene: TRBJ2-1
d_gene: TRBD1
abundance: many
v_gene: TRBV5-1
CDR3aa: CASSRDRDNEQFF
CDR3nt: TGCGCCAGCAGCCGGGACAGGGACAATGAGCAGTTCTTC

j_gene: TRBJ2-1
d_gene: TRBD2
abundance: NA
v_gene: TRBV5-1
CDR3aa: CASKPQLAVNEQFF
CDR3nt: TGCGCCAGCAAACCGCAACTAGCGGTAAACGAGCAGTTCTTC

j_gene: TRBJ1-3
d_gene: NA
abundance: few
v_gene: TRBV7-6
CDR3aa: CASSKSYSGNTIYF
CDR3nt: TGTGCCAGCAGCAAGAGCTACTCTGGAAACACCATATATTTT

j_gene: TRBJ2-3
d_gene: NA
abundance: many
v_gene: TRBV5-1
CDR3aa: CASSLDPLADTQYF
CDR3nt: TGCGCCAGCAGCTTGGACCCCCTAGCGGATACGCAGTATTTT

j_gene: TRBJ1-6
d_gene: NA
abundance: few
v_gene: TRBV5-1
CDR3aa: CASSLGGEGSPLHF
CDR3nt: TGCGCCAGCAGCTTAGGCGGGGAGGGATCACCCCTCCACTTT

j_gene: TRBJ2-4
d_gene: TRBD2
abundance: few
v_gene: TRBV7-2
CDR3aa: CASSLGVNRDYQNIQYF
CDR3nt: TGTGCCAGCAGCTTAGGCGTAAACCGGGACTACCAAAACATTCAGTACTTC

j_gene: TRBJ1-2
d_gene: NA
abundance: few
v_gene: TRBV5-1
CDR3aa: CASSPGTSNYGYTF
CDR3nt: TGCGCCAGCAGCCCCGGGACATCCAACTATGGCTACACCTTC

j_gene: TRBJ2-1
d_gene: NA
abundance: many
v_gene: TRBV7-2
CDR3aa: CASSPLPVNNEQFF
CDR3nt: TGTGCCAGCAGCCCCCTCCCGGTGAACAATGAGCAGTTCTTC

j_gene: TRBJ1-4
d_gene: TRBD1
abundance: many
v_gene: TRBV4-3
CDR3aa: CASSQGGTGVNEKLFF
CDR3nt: TGCGCCAGCAGCCAAGGAGGGACAGGGGTTAATGAAAAACTGTTTTTT

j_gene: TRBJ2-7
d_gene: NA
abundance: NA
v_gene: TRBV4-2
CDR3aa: CASSQVGGSEQYF
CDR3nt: TGTGCCAGCAGCCAAGTAGGGGGAAGCGAGCAGTACTTC

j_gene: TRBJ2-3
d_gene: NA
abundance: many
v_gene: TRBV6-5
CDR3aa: CASRYPHSHKYF
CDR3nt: TGTGCCAGTCGGTACCCCCACAGCCATAAGTATTTT

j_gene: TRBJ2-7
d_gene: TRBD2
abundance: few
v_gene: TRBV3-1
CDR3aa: CASSPWTRHYEQYF
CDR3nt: TGTGCCAGCAGCCCCTGGACTAGACACTACGAGCAGTACTTC

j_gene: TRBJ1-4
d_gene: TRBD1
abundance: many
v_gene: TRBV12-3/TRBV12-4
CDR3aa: CASRGTGGTNEKLFF
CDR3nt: TGTGCCAGCAGGGGGACAGGGGGAACTAATGAAAAACTGTTTTTT

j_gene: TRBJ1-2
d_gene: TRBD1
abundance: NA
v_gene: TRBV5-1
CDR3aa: CASSRNQGTGGTNYGYTF
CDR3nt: TGCGCCAGCAGCCGGAACCAGGGGACAGGGGGGACCAACTATGGCTACACCTTC

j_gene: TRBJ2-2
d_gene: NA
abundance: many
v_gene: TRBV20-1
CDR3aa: CSARDRKGSGELFF
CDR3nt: TGCAGTGCTAGAGATCGGAAGGGGTCCGGGGAGCTGTTTTTT

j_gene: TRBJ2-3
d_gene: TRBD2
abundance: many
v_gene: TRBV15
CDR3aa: CAISSGGNTDTQYF
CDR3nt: TGTGCCATCTCTAGCGGGGGGAACACAGATACGCAGTATTTT

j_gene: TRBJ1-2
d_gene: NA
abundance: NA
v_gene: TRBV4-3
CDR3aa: CASSQDTGSSYGYTF
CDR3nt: TGCGCCAGCAGCCAAGATACGGGATCGAGCTATGGCTACACCTTC

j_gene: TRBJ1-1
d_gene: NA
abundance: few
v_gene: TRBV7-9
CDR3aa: CASSLSDTEAFF
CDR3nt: TGTGCCAGCAGCTTATCGGACACTGAAGCTTTCTTT

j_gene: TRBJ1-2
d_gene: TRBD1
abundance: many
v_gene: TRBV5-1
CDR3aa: CASSFSGTVHYGYTF
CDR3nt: TGCGCCAGCAGCTTTTCCGGGACAGTGCACTATGGCTACACCTTC

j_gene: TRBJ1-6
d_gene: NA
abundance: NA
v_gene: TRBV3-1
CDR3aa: CATVYNSPLHF
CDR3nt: TGTGCCACAGTGTACAATTCACCCCTCCACTTT

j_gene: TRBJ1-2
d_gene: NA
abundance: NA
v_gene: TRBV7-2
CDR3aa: CASSPTRTNQGYGYTF
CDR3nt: TGTGCCAGCAGCCCTACACGGACCAATCAAGGCTATGGCTACACCTTC

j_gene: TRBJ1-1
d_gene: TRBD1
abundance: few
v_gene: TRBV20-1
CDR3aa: CSAQTGAQGAFF
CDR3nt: TGCAGTGCTCAAACAGGGGCGCAGGGAGCTTTCTTT

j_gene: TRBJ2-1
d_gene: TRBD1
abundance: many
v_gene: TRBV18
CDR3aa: CASSPRRGTGPSYNEQFF
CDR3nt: TGTGCCAGCTCACCACGCAGGGGGACAGGGCCCTCCTACAATGAGCAGTTCTTC

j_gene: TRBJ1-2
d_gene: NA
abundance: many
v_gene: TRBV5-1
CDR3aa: CASSLDRPSNYGYTF
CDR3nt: TGCGCCAGCAGCTTGGACAGGCCCAGTAACTATGGCTACACCTTC

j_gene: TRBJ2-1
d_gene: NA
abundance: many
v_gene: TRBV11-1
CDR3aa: CASSLGGWDEQFF
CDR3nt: TGTGCCAGCAGCTTGGGGGGTTGGGATGAGCAGTTCTTC

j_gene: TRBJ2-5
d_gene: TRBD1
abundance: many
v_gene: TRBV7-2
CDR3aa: CASRRTTGLETQYF
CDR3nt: TGTGCCAGCAGGCGAACGACAGGGTTGGAGACCCAGTACTTC

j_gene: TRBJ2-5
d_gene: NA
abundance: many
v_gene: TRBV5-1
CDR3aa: CASGRKETQYF
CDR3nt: TGCGCCAGCGGCAGAAAAGAGACCCAGTACTTC

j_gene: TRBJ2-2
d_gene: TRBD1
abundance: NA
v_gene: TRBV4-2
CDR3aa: CASSHEQGNGELFF
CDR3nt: TGTGCCAGCAGCCATGAACAGGGGAACGGGGAGCTGTTTTTT